The 5 T cell receptor beta chains below were found in one sample sequenced in a study of control samples from healthy donors and cancer patients. Sequencing used immunoSEQ multiplex PCR; TCRdb keeps in-frame clones, though not all of them. The sample consists of 210,000 or so clones, 90% to 95% of them appearing once. The sample comprised blood. These receptors were taken from a man aged 30-40 years in good health.

This chain links TRBV15 with TRBJ2-1, with D perhaps TRBD1 or TRBD2 (5 bases each). The CDR3 is 15 amino acids. Germline CDR1 and CDR2: LNHNV and YYDKDF (reference sequence). Trimming stripped 0 bases from V and 3 bases from J, with 9 bases between. The CDR3 spells CATSRDWGSYNEQFF. The CDR3 DNA follows: TGTGCCACCAGCAGAGACTGGGGGAGCTACAATGAGCAGTTCTTC.

The rearrangement links TRBV2 to TRBJ1-4, with a weak D call TRBD1 (5 bases). The CDR3 totals 15 residues. The V end was cut by 5 bases, the J end by 6 bases, with 16 bases between. CDR1 is SNHLY and CDR2 is FYNNEI in the germline V gene. This CDR3 reads CASSNSGMGHEKLFF. CDR3 in DNA: TGTGCCAGCAGTAATTCAGGGATGGGGCATGAAAAACTGTTTTTT.

This clone appeared a few times. The rearrangement uses TRBV12-5 and TRBJ1-3, with 10 bases that match TRBD1. Per the germline V gene, CDR1 is LGHNT and CDR2 is FRNRAP. The CDR3 spans 16 residues. Losses at the gene ends were 3 bases for V and 8 bases for J; bases not matched to a gene: 10. CDR3 amino acids: CASGFTVWGQGHTIYF. Here the CDR3 DNA reads TGTGCTAGTGGTTTTACCGTTTGGGGACAGGGGCACACCATATATTTT.

The V and J genes are TRBV29-1 and TRBJ2-7; TRBD1 agrees at 9 bases. The ends lost 6 bases at V and 5 bases at J; junction bases unmatched: 5. The CDR3 has 12 amino acids. Germline CDR1 SQVTM, CDR2 ANQGSEA. The CDR3 loop is CSVDRGNDEQYF. In DNA, the CDR3 is TGCAGCGTGGACAGGGGAAACGACGAGCAGTACTTC.

The chain links TRBV28 to TRBJ1-2; 9 nucleotides align to TRBD1. Germline CDR1 and CDR2: MDHEN and SYDVKM. J gave up 8 bases and V 4 bases, and 5 bases lay outside the gene matches. The CDR3 sequence is 13 residues long. This chain's CDR3 is CASSSRDREGYTF. The CDR3 DNA is TGTGCCAGCAGTTCTCGGGACAGGGAAGGCTACACCTTC.